The rows below give T cell receptor beta chains drawn from one sample of a study of T cells in localized non-small cell lung cancer. Clones were sequenced by immunoSEQ multiplex PCR, and TCRdb holds only the in-frame ones, with some missing. The table shows roughly 20,000 clones, with about 90% occurring only once. This specimen consisted of peripheral blood, obtained before any cancer treatment. These receptors were collected from a woman between 40 and 69 years old with stage I lung adenocarcinoma. Both conserved end residues are part of each CDR3. D genes are given only for firm matches. A clone size is listed for some rows: how often the clone was seen (once, few, many), or a class if it is expanded.

TRBV6-5	TRBJ1-1	NA	NA	TGTGCCAGCAGCGGCCAGAAGAACACTGAAGCTTTCTTT	CASSGQKNTEAFF
TRBV29-1	TRBJ1-1	NA	TRBD1	TGCAGCGTTGATATGACAGGGGCACTGAACACTGAAGCTTTCTTT	CSVDMTGALNTEAFF
TRBV5-1	TRBJ2-2	NA	NA	TGCGCCAGCAGAGAGAACACCGGGGAGCTGTTTTTT	CASRENTGELFF
TRBV18	TRBJ2-1	NA	TRBD1	TGTGCCAGCTCACCACCCACAGACAGGGATGGGGGTGAGCAGTTCTTC	CASSPPTDRDGGEQFF
TRBV9	TRBJ2-5	NA	TRBD2	TGTGCCAGCAGCCCCTGGGAGGGCCAAGAGACCCAGTACTTC	CASSPWEGQETQYF
TRBV6-5	TRBJ1-5	NA	NA	TGTGCCAGCAGTTACGGTCAGAGCAATCAGCCCCAGCATTTT	CASSYGQSNQPQHF
TRBV6-5	TRBJ2-3	NA	NA	TGTGCCAGCAGTTACTCAGATACGCAGTATTTT	CASSYSDTQYF
TRBV9	TRBJ2-7	NA	TRBD2	TGTGCCAGCAGCGTAGGGGGCGGGAGTAAAAACGAGCAGTACTTC	CASSVGGGSKNEQYF
TRBV28	TRBJ2-7	NA	NA	TGTGCCAGCAGTTTGATTTCCCGGGACGCTGACTCCTACGAGCAGTACTTC	CASSLISRDADSYEQYF
TRBV15	TRBJ1-2	NA	NA	TGTGCCACCAGCAGAGCGGGCAGGAGGGACTATGGCTACACCTTC	CATSRAGRRDYGYTF
TRBV7-9	TRBJ2-3	NA	NA	TGTGCCAGCAGCCCCGCCTTTACGGGCACAGATACGCAGTATTTT	CASSPAFTGTDTQYF
TRBV28	TRBJ2-4	NA	NA	TGTGCCAGCAGATCCCGGTCCCCCAAAAACATTCAGTACTTC	CASRSRSPKNIQYF
TRBV15	TRBJ1-1	NA	NA	TGTGCCACCAGCAGACGGTTGGGGGAGGGAGCTTTCTTT	CATSRRLGEGAFF
TRBV18	TRBJ1-1	NA	NA	TGTGCCAGCTCACCAAGGTCCGAGAGGAGCACTGAAGCTTTCTTT	CASSPRSERSTEAFF
TRBV6-4	TRBJ2-1	NA	NA	TGTGCCAGCAGTGTTTGGTCGGGGAAGGGGAATGAGCAGTTCTTC	CASSVWSGKGNEQFF
TRBV5-6	TRBJ2-3	NA	NA	TGTGCCAGCAGCCCTAGGGGGGGGACAGATACGCAGTATTTT	CASSPRGGTDTQYF
TRBV11-2	TRBJ2-2	NA	NA	TGTGCCAGCAGCCCCTGGAGTATGGGGGACACCGGGGAGCTGTTTTTT	CASSPWSMGDTGELFF
TRBV28	TRBJ1-2	NA	NA	TGTGCCAGCAGTCTACAGGTTAACTATGGCTACACCTTC	CASSLQVNYGYTF
TRBV14	TRBJ2-3	NA	NA	TGTGCCAGCAGCATAACAGATACGCAGTATTTT	CASSITDTQYF
TRBV5-4	TRBJ1-2	NA	NA	TGTGCCAGCCGAATAGGGGGAAAGATGGGGTACACCTTC	CASRIGGKMGYTF
TRBV9	TRBJ2-3	few	NA	TGTGCCAGCAGCGTAGGTGGGTCAGTAAGGACAGATACGCAGTATTTT	CASSVGGSVRTDTQYF
TRBV19	TRBJ1-5	NA	TRBD1	TGTGCCATATCCACAACAGGGGGTAATCAGCCCCAGCATTTT	CAISTTGGNQPQHF
TRBV2	TRBJ2-7	NA	NA	TGTGCCAGCCGACTGGACTACGAGCAGTACTTC	CASRLDYEQYF
TRBV7-9	TRBJ1-2	NA	TRBD1	TGTGCCAGCATCCCATACGAGACAGGGCACTATGGCTACACCTTC	CASIPYETGHYGYTF
TRBV4-2	TRBJ2-3	NA	TRBD2	TGTGCCAGCAGCCAAACAACTAGCGGGCAGCAGGATACGCAGTATTTT	CASSQTTSGQQDTQYF